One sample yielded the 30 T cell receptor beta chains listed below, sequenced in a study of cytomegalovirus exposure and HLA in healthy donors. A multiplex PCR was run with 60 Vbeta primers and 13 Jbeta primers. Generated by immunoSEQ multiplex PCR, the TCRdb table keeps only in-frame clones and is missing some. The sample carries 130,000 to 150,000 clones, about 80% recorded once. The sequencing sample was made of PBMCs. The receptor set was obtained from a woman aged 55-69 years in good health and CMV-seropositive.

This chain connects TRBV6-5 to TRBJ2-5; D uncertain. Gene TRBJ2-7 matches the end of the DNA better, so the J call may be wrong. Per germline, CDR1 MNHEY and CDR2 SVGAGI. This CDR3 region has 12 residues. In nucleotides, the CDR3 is TGTGCCAGCTTGTCCGAGGCCTACGAGCAGTACTTC. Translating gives CASLSEAYEQYF.

The chain's CDR3 is CASSLEGTSSYNEQFF. CDR3 bases: TGTGCCAGCAGCTTAGAAGGGACATCCTCCTACAATGAGCAGTTCTTC. This chain links TRBV7-2 with TRBJ2-1; the D gene is possibly TRBD1 (6 bases). This CDR3 comprises 16 residues. With 1 base removed from V and 0 bases from J, the gap between germline ends came to 10 bases. Germline CDR1 reads SGHTA; CDR2 reads FQGNSA. Full variable domain (missing parts from reference TRBV7-2 and TRBJ2-1): GAGVSQSPSNKVTEKGKDVELRCDPISGHTALYWYRQSLGQGLEFLIYFQGNSAPDKSGLPSDRFSAERTGGSVSTLTIQRTQQEDSAVYLCASSLEGTSSYNEQFFGPGTRLTVL.

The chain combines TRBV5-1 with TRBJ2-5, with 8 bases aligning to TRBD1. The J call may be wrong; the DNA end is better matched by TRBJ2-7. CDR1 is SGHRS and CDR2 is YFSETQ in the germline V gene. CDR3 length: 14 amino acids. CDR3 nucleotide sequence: TGCGCCAGCAGCTTGAGTGACAGGGGCAACGAGCAGTACTTC. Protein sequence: CASSLSDRGNEQYF.

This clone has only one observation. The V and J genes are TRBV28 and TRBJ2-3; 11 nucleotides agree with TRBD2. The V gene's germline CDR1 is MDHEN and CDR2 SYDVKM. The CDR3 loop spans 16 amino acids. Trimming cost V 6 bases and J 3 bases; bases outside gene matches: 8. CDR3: CASRGGTSGWTDTQYF. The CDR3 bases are TGTGCCAGCAGAGGCGGGACTAGCGGTTGGACAGATACGCAGTATTTT. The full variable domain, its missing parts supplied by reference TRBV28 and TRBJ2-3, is DVKVTQSSRYLVKRTGEKVFLECVQDMDHENMFWYRQDPGLGLRLIYFSYDVKMKEKGDIPEGYSVSREKKERFSLILESASTNQTSMYLCASRGGTSGWTDTQYFGPGTRLTVL.

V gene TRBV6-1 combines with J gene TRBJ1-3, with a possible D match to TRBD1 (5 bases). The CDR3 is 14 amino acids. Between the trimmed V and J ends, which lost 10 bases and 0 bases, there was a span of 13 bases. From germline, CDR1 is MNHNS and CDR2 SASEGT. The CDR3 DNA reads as TGTGCCACTATGGCAGGGAACTCTGGAAACACCATATATTTT. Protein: CATMAGNSGNTIYF.

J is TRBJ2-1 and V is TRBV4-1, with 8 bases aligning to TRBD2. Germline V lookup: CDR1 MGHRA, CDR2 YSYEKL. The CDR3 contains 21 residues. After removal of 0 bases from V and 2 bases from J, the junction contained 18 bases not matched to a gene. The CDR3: CASSQDSQGTGTRDTYNEQFF. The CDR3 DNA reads TGCGCCAGCAGCCAAGATTCACAGGGCACCGGGACTAGGGACACCTACAATGAGCAGTTCTTC.

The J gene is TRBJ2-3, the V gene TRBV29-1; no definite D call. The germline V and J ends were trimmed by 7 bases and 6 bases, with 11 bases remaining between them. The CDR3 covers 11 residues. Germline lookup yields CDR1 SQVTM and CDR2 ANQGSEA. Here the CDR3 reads CSAVPVDTQYF. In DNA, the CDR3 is TGCAGCGCCGTACCAGTTGATACGCAGTATTTT.

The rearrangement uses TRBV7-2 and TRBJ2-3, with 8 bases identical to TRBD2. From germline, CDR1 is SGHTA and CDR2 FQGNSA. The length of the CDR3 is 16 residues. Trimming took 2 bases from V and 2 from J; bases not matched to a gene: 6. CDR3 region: CASSLPSGGLTDTQYF. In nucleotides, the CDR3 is TGTGCCAGCAGCTTACCCAGCGGGGGACTCACAGATACGCAGTATTTT.

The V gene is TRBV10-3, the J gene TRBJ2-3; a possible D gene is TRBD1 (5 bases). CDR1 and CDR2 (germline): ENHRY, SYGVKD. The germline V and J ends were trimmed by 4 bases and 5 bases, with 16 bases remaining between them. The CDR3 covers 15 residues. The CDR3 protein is CAISAGQGLGDTQYF. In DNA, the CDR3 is TGTGCCATCAGTGCCGGGCAGGGCCTTGGAGATACGCAGTATTTT.

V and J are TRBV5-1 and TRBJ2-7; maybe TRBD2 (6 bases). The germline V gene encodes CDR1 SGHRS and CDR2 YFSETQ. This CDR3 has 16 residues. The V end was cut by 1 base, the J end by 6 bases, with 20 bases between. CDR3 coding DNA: TGCGCCAGCAGCTTGATCACCCCGGGACGGCGGGGCGAGCAGTACTTC. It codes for CASSLITPGRRGEQYF. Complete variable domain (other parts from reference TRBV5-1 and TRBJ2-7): KAGVTQTPRYLIKTRGQQVTLSCSPISGHRSVSWYQQTPGQGLQFLFEYFSETQRNKGNFPGRFSGRQFSNSRSEMNVSTLELGDSALYLCASSLITPGRRGEQYFGPGTRLTVT.

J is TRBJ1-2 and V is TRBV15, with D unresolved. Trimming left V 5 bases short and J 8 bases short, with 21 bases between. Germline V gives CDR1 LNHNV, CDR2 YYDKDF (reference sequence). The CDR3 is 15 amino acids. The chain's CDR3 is CATSPEVGVPFGYTF. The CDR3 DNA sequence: TGTGCCACCAGCCCGGAAGTCGGGGTACCGTTCGGCTACACCTTC.

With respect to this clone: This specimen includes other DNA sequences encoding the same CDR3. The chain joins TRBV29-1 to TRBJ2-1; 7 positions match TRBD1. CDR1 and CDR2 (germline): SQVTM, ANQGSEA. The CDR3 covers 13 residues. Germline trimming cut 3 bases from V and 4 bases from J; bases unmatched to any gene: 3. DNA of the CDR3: TGCAGCGTTGAGGGGACAGATTACAATGAGCAGTTCTTC. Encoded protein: CSVEGTDYNEQFF.

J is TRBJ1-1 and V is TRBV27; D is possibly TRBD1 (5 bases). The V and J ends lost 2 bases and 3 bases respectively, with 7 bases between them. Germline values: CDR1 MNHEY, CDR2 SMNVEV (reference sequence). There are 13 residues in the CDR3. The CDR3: CASSLQGHTEAFF. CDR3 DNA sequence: TGTGCCAGCAGTTTACAGGGCCACACTGAAGCTTTCTTT.

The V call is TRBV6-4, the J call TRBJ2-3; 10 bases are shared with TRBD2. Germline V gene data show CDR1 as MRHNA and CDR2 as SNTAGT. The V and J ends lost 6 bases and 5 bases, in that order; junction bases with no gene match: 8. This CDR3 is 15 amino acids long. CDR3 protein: CASREEREGGDTQYF. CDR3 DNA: TGTGCCAGCAGGGAAGAGCGGGAGGGGGGAGATACGCAGTATTTT.

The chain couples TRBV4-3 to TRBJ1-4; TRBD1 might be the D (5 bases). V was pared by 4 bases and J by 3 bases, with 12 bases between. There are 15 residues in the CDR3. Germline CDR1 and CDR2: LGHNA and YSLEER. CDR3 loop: CASSLGGRANEKLFF. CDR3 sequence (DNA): TGCGCCAGCAGCCTTGGGGGGAGGGCTAATGAAAAACTGTTTTTT.

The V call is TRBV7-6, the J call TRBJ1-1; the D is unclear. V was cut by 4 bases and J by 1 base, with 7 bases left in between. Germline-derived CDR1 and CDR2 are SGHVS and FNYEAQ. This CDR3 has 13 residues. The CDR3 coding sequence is TGTGCCAGCAGCTCCCTACCGAACACTGAAGCTTTCTTT. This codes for CASSSLPNTEAFF.

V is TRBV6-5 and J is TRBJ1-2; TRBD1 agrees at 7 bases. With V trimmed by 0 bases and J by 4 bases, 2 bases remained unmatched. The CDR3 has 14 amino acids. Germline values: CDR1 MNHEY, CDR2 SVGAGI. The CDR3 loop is CASSYSGGRYGYTF. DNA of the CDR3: TGTGCCAGCAGTTACTCAGGGGGCCGCTATGGCTACACCTTC.

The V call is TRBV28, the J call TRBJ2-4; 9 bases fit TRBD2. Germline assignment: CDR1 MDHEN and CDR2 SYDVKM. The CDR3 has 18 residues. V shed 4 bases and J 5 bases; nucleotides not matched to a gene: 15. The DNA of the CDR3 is TGTGCCAGCAGTTCCTCCAGGGTAGCGGGAGAAGGGGAAAACATTCAGTACTTC. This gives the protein CASSSSRVAGEGENIQYF. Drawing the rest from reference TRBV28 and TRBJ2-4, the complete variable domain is DVKVTQSSRYLVKRTGEKVFLECVQDMDHENMFWYRQDPGLGLRLIYFSYDVKMKEKGDIPEGYSVSREKKERFSLILESASTNQTSMYLCASSSSRVAGEGENIQYFGAGTRLSVL.

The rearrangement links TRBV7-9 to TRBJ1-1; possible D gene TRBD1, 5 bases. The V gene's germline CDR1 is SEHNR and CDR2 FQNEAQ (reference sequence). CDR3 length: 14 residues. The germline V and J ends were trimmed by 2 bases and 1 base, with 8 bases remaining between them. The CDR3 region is CASSLSRENTEAFF. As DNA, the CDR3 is TGTGCCAGCAGCTTAAGCAGGGAGAACACTGAAGCTTTCTTT.

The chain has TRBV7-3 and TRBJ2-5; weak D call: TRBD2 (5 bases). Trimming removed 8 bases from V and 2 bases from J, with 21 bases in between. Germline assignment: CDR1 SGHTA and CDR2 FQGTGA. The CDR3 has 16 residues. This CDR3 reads CASQPTREQYQETQYF. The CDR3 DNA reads TGTGCCAGCCAACCGACCCGGGAACAATATCAAGAGACCCAGTACTTC.

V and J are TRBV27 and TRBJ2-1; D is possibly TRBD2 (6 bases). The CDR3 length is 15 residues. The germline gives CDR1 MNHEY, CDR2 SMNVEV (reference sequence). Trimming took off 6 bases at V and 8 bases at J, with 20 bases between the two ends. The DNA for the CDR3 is TGTGCCAGCAGACCAATCGGGGAGGCGGTCGATGAGCAGTTCTTC. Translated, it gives CASRPIGEAVDEQFF.

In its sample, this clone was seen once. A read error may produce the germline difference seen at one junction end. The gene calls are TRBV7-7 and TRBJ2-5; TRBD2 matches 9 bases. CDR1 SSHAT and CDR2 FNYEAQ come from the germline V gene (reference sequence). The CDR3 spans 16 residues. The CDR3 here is CASSLAAAGGRAAQYF. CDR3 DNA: TGTGCTAGCAGCTTAGCGGCGGCGGGAGGGCGAGCGGCCCAGTACTTC.

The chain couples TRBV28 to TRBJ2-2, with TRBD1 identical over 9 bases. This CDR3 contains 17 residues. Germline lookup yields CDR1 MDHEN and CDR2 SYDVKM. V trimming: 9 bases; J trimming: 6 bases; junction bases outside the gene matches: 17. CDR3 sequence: CASTSTRGQGNSGELFF. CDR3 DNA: TGTGCCAGTACTTCAACCAGGGGACAGGGTAACTCCGGGGAGCTGTTTTTT.

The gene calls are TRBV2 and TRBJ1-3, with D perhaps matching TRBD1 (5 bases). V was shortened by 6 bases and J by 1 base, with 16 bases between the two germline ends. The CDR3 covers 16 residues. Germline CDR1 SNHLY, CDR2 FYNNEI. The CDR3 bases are TGTGCCAGCAGGGATTCCGCAGGGTGGTCTGGAAACACCATATATTTT. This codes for CASRDSAGWSGNTIYF.

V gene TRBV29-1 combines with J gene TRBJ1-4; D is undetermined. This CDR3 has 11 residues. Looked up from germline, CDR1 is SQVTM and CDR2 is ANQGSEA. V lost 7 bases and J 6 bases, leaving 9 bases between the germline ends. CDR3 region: CSGKRDEKLFF. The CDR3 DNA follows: TGCAGCGGAAAGAGAGATGAAAAACTGTTTTTT.

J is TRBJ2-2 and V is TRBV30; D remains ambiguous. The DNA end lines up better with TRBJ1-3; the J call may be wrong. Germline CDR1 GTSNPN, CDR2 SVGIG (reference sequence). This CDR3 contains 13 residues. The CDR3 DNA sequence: TGTGCCGGTAGTTCGGGTTCTGGAAACACCATATATTTT. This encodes CAGSSGSGNTIYF.

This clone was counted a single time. The CDR3 DNA is TGTGCCGGCGGCTGGGGGGGCACAGATACGCAGTATTTT. This codes for CAGGWGGTDTQYF. This chain uses TRBV11-2 with TRBJ2-3; a possible D gene is TRBD2 (6 bases). Deletions cut 11 bases from V and 1 base from J, with 13 bases between. The germline gives CDR1 SGHAT, CDR2 FQNNGV. This CDR3 region has 13 residues.

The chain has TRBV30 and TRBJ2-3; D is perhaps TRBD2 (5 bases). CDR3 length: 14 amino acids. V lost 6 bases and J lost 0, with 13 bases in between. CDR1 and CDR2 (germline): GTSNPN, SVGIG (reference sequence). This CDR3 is CACEGAASTDTQYF. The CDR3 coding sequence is TGTGCCTGTGAGGGAGCGGCTAGCACAGATACGCAGTATTTT. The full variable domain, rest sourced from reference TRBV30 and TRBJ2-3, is SQTIHQWPATLVQPVGSPLSLECTVEGTSNPNLYWYRQAAGRGLQLLFYSVGIGQISSEVPQNLSASRPQDRQFILSSKKLLLSDSGFYLCACEGAASTDTQYFGPGTRLTVL.

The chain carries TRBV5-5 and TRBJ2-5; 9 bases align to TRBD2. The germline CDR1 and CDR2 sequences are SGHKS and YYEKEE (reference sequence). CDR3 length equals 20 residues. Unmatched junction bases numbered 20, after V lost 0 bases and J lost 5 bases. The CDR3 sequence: CASSLAVASGLAGWKETQYF. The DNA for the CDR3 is TGTGCCAGCAGCTTGGCCGTAGCTTCTGGGCTAGCGGGATGGAAGGAGACCCAGTACTTC. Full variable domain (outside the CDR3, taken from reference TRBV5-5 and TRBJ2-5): DAGVTQSPTHLIKTRGQQVTLRCSPISGHKSVSWYQQVLGQGPQFIFQYYEKEERGRGNFPDRFSARQFPNYSSELNVNALLLGDSALYLCASSLAVASGLAGWKETQYFGPGTRLLVL.

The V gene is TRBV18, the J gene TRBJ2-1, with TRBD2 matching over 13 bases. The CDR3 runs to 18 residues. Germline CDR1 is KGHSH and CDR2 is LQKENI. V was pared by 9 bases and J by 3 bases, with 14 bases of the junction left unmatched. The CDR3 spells CASLTGTSGASGYNEQFF. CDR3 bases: TGTGCCAGTTTGACCGGGACTAGCGGGGCGAGCGGCTACAATGAGCAGTTCTTC.